In this sample, the clone carrying this T cell receptor beta chain turned up once. Its antigen is not known. The sample originates from a study of a mutant IDH1 vaccine in newly diagnosed glioma. Study in general: Week 47 marked visit V13, whereas week 35 marked visit V12. Study-level results: Changes in top peripheral clonotypes did not appear linked to pseudoprogression.

TCRdb keeps only in-frame clones here, not all; method: immunoSEQ multiplex PCR. The profile shows just under 70,000 clones, 84% of them singletons. The CDR3 is 16 residues long. V shed 4 bases, J shed 7 bases, and the junction held 10 bases outside the gene matches. In germline, CDR1 is SGHRS, CDR2 YFSETQ. Described time point: week 35, safety follow-up. Every vaccine dose comprised 300 ug of mutant IDH1 20-mer peptide plus topical imiquimod. The study enrolled donors with new WHO grade 3 or 4 IDH1-mutant, ATRX-lost astrocytomas. The receptor was isolated from a man between 18 and 29 years old with glioma. The chain is built from TRBV5-1 and TRBJ1-4, with 10 nucleotides matching TRBD1. This material consisted of PBMCs, taken from a glioma patient whose treatment included an IDH1 peptide vaccine. CDR3: CASSRDRGSLGEKLFF. In DNA form, the CDR3 reads TGCGCCAGCAGCCGGGACAGGGGAAGTCTAGGTGAAAAACTGTTTTTT.